The present entry profiles one TCR beta chain with its context. The target antigen is unknown. The sample is drawn from a study of T cell responses to AZD1222 COVID-19 vaccine. Study-level background: Investigators merged groups given second doses at roughly 4 or roughly 12 weeks.

TCRdb's table, derived via immunoSEQ multiplex PCR, lists solely in-frame clones and lacks some. Here the sample spans about 130,000 clones, roughly 87% being singletons. Points from the study as a whole: Reportedly, nearly half the spike-specific TCRs target unmutated variant regions.

The origin of this receptor is an adult in good health. Material: peripheral blood, obtained on day 0 of AZD1222 vaccination.

CDR3 loop: CASSQWYEQYF. The CDR3 DNA follows: TGTGCCAGCAGCCAATGGTACGAGCAGTACTTC. The gene calls are TRBV14 and TRBJ2-7; D call uncertain. The CDR3 is 11 residues long. Looked up from germline, CDR1 is SGHDN and CDR2 is FVKESK. Trimming shortened V by 2 bases and J by 4 bases, and 3 bases separated the two germline ends.